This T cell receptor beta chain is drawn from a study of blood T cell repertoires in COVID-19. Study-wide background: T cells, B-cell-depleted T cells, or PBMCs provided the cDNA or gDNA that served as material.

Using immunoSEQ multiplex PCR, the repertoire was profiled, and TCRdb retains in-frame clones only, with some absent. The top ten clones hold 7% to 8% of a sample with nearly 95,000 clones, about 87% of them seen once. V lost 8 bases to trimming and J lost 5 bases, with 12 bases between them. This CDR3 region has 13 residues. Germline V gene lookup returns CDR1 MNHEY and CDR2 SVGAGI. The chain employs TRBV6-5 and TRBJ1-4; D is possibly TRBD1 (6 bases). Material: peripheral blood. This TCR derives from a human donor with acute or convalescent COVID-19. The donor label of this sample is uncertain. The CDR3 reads CASSRGPNEKLFF. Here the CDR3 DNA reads TGTGCCAGCTCCAGGGGCCCAAATGAAAAACTGTTTTTT.